The clone carrying this T cell receptor (beta chain) was seen just once. Its antigen is not known. Here immunoSEQ multiplex PCR was the method, and the copy in TCRdb shows in-frame clones only, minus some. The sample records around 78,000 clones, 60% to 85% being singletons. The data were obtained in a study of radiotherapy plus CTLA-4 blockade in lung cancer. Across the whole study: Objective response was observed in roughly a sixth of patients, and disease control in 31%. Study conclusions and caveats: Expansion of tumor-derived TCR clones was observed in blood after radiotherapy plus ipilimumab. Response, reportedly, was best predicted by interferon-beta along with early blood T cell clone dynamics.

CDR1 and CDR2 (germline): MNHNS, SASEGT. There are 13 residues in the CDR3. V was trimmed by 4 bases and J by 5 bases, leaving 11 bases between them. Receiving focal radiation plus CTLA-4 blockade with ipilimumab were patients who had chemo-refractory metastatic non-small-cell lung cancer. The gene calls are TRBV6-1 and TRBJ2-5; the D gene is possibly TRBD2 (6 bases). This clonotype was obtained from a human donor with non-small cell lung cancer who had a partial response to radiotherapy plus ipilimumab. Some clones in this sample may be carry-over from other donors' samples. Specimen: peripheral blood, collected from a patient treated with radiotherapy plus ipilimumab. CDR3: CASSGGELETQYF. The DNA of the CDR3 is TGTGCCAGCAGTGGGGGGGAATTGGAGACCCAGTACTTC.